This TCR beta chain originates from a study of CXCR3-negative and CXCR3-positive naive CD8 T cells. Study results and limitations: More hydrophobic TRB CDR3s were found in CXCR3-positive naive cells than in CXCR3-negative naive cells.

Notes on this clonotype: Its specificity is unknown.

Libraries were UMI-labeled 5' RACE TRB cDNA. TCRdb reanalyzed the 5' RACE reads, giving one entry per CDR3 protein sequence and no DNA. The repertoire table contains thousands of distinct CDR3 sequences. Germline CDR1 reads SNHLY; CDR2 reads FYNNEI. The CDR3 contains 15 residues. Each CD8+ T cell subset was flow-sorted in triplicate. Every sort contained around 310,000 cells. The source of this sequence is a human donor in good health. Some clones in this sample may be carry-over from other donors' samples. This chain uses TRBV2 with TRBJ2-2. The sequenced sample consisted of naive CXCR3+ CD8+ T cells from blood. Subset defined: CD45RO-CCR7+CD27+CD95- naive CD8+ T cells expressing CXCR3 (TNR3+). CDR3 region: CASSEGGYLRGELFF.